This T cell receptor (beta chain) originates from a study of regulatory T cells in long-lasting Graves disease. About the research overall: Persistent Graves' disease meant over 5 years of antithyroid drugs with positive TSH receptor antibodies.

This sample's time point: persistent/refractory GD, antithyroid drugs over 5 years with positive TRAb. TCR sequences were obtained from RNA taken from PBMCs. The peripheral blood volume drawn was roughly 9.9 milliliters, and it was collected into EDTA tubes. Combining iRepertoire HTBI primers with Arm-PCR of CDR3 regions, the authors built TCR beta libraries. MiXCR, applied by TCRdb to the multiplex PCR reads, yields one record per CDR3 protein. The data hold roughly 400,000 distinct CDR3 sequences, with under 25% observed a single time. Whole-study results and caveats: Gene preferences differed: TRBV28, TRBJ1-2, TRBJ2-5 in persistent cases.

In the case of this clonotype: Its antigen remains unidentified. A much larger clone differs from this one at a single base, so this may be a read error. The final CDR3 position lacks the conserved phenylalanine or tryptophan, pointing to a likely read error.

This CDR3 is built from 14 residues. Germline V gene lookup returns CDR1 DFQATT and CDR2 SNEGSKA (reference sequence). Trimming left V 1 base short and J 0 bases short, with 6 bases between. The TCR comes from a female donor with Graves disease. The sequences come from peripheral blood mononuclear cells (PBMCs), collected when the disease was refractory, from a patient treated with antithyroid drugs. V usage is TRBV20-1 and J usage is TRBJ1-4, with no clear D. The DNA of the CDR3 is TGCAGTGCTAGAGTACAAGCAACTAATGAAAAACTGTTTTGT. Protein sequence: CSARVQATNEKLFC.